A selection of T cell receptor beta chains follows, all from one sample in a study of OX40 agonist ivuxolimab in advanced cancers. This table comes from immunoSEQ multiplex PCR, and its TCRdb copy is limited to in-frame clones, with some not included. This sample has 55,000 to 75,000 clones, with approximately 85% found just once. The material was CD4+ or CD8+ T cells sorted from blood, obtained in a trial of the OX40 agonist ivuxolimab. The receptors come from an adult with an advanced solid tumor such as melanoma, head and neck, liver or kidney cancer. CDR3s include the opening cysteine and the closing phenylalanine or tryptophan. A D gene is named only where the DNA matches it firmly. Clone size is stated in some rows and not others, as once, few, many or a class when expanded.

j_call v_call clone_size d_call cdr3_nt cdr3_aa
TRBJ2-3 TRBV14 . TRBD2 TGTGCCAGCAGCTCTCGACTAGCGCTCACAGATACGCAGTATTTT CASSSRLALTDTQYF
TRBJ2-3 TRBV6-5 . . TGTGCCAGCAGTGAGCTAAATACGCAGTATTTT CASSELNTQYF
TRBJ1-5 TRBV19 medium-sized . TGTGCCGCCGCGGGGGGCCTCAATCAGCCCCAGCATTTT CAAAGGLNQPQHF
TRBJ2-5 TRBV7-2 . TRBD2 TGTGCCAGCAGCCCGACGCTAGCGGGGGGCCAGGGGGAGACCCAGTACTTC CASSPTLAGGQGETQYF
TRBJ1-1 TRBV4-2 . TRBD1 TGTGCCAGCAGCCAAATGGACAGGGACACTGAAGCTTTCTTT CASSQMDRDTEAFF
TRBJ1-4 TRBV27 . . TGTGCCAGCAGTCCTTACTCGACAGGAAATGAAAAACTGTTTTTT CASSPYSTGNEKLFF
TRBJ1-2 TRBV7-2 . TRBD1 TGTGCCAGCAGCTTAGTACAGGGGGCCACCTATGGCTACACCTTC CASSLVQGATYGYTF
TRBJ2-5 TRBV25-1 . . TGTGCCAGCAGTGAAGAAGGACCGGTTGAGACCCAGTACTTC CASSEEGPVETQYF
TRBJ1-1 TRBV20-1 . . TGCAGTGCTCGACAGGTGGCTGAAGCTTTCTTT CSARQVAEAFF
TRBJ2-2 TRBV12-5 . TRBD1 TGTGCTAGTGGTTACGCGGGACAGGGGTTGGATACCGGGGAGCTGTTTTTT CASGYAGQGLDTGELFF
TRBJ2-2 TRBV27 . TRBD1 TGTGCCAGCAGGAACCCGGGACAGGGAATCACCGGGGAGCTGTTTTTT CASRNPGQGITGELFF
TRBJ1-2 TRBV5-5 . TRBD1 TGTGCCAGCAGCGCGGGACAGGGCTCTAGCGTATATGGCTACACCTTC CASSAGQGSSVYGYTF
TRBJ2-7 TRBV6-1 . . TGTGCCAGCAGCTGGGGGGACGAGCAGTACTTC CASSWGDEQYF
TRBJ1-1 TRBV6-1 . . TGTGCCAGCAGTTCGAACACTGAAGCTTTCTTT CASSSNTEAFF
TRBJ2-2 TRBV9 . TRBD1 TGTGCCAGCAACGAACAGGGGGCTAACACCGGGGAGCTGTTTTTT CASNEQGANTGELFF
TRBJ1-2 TRBV18 few TRBD1 TGTGCCAGCTCAGAGGACAGGCTGAACTATGGCTACACCTTC CASSEDRLNYGYTF
TRBJ1-4 TRBV7-9 . . TGTGCCAGCAGCTTATCAGAAAAACTGTTTTTT CASSLSEKLFF
TRBJ2-7 TRBV19 . . TGTGCCAGCTCCTATGGTTACGAGCAGTACTTC CASSYGYEQYF
TRBJ1-1 TRBV19 few . TGTGCCAGTAGTGATCGTTTGAACACTGAAGCTTTCTTT CASSDRLNTEAFF
TRBJ2-7 TRBV5-1 . . TGCGCCAGCAGCTTGGCAGGGAGCCACGAGCAGTACTTC CASSLAGSHEQYF
TRBJ1-3 TRBV7-2 . . TGTGCCAGCAGTCCAACCCGTACTGGAAACACCATATATTTT CASSPTRTGNTIYF
TRBJ2-1 TRBV6-5 . TRBD2 TGTGCCAGCACCACGGGAGGGATGGGTGAGCAGTTCTTC CASTTGGMGEQFF
TRBJ1-3 TRBV7-6 . . TGTGCCAGCAGCCCGACCCGGATCGTACCTGGAAACACCATATATTTT CASSPTRIVPGNTIYF
TRBJ2-1 TRBV6-6 . . TGTGCCAGCAGTTACTTTGAGAGGGGGAGGAATGAGCAGTTCTTC CASSYFERGRNEQFF
TRBJ2-7 TRBV4-1 . . TGCGCCAGCAGCCAAGAGGACAGCGCAGCCTACGAGCAGTACTTC CASSQEDSAAYEQYF
TRBJ2-3 TRBV5-6 . . TGTGCCAGCACCCAGACCGGAGATACGCAGTATTTT CASTQTGDTQYF
TRBJ1-5 TRBV30 . TRBD1 TGTGCCTGCGACAGGGCAGGTCAGCCCCAGCATTTT CACDRAGQPQHF
TRBJ1-5 TRBV19 . . TGTGCCAGTAGGGCGGACGGATATAGCAATCAGCCCCAGCATTTT CASRADGYSNQPQHF
TRBJ2-2 TRBV29-1 . TRBD1 TGCAGCGTTGCGGTAGGGGCAGGGGGATCTGGGGAGCTGTTTTTT CSVAVGAGGSGELFF
TRBJ1-1 TRBV7-2 . . TGTGCCAGCAGCTTAGGTCTCTATACGAACACTGAAGCTTTCTTT CASSLGLYTNTEAFF
TRBJ2-2 TRBV18 . . TGTGCCAGCTCATCCGAATTGACCGCGAACACCGGGGAGCTGTTTTTT CASSSELTANTGELFF
TRBJ2-1 TRBV7-2 . TRBD1 TGTGCCAGCAGCTTACCCTCGAGGGGGCCTGAGCAGTTCTTC CASSLPSRGPEQFF
TRBJ2-3 TRBV7-2 . TRBD1 TGTGCCAGCAGTTATACAGGGGGGTCGGATACGCAGTATTTT CASSYTGGSDTQYF
TRBJ1-1 TRBV19 . . TGTGCCAGTAGTTCAAAGGTGAACACTGAAGCTTTCTTT CASSSKVNTEAFF
TRBJ1-5 TRBV19 . TRBD1 TGTGCCAGTAGTATTCTAGGGGGCTCAAATCAGCCCCAGCATTTT CASSILGGSNQPQHF
TRBJ1-2 TRBV7-2 . . TGTGCCAGCAGCATACCGCAACGGTCGCTCTATGGCTACACCTTC CASSIPQRSLYGYTF
TRBJ1-3 TRBV18 once . TGTGCCAGCTCACCAACAGAAAGCTCTGGAAACACCATATATTTT CASSPTESSGNTIYF
TRBJ2-4 TRBV15 . . TGTGCCACCAGCAGAGATCTCGAGGAACTAGCCAAAAACATTCAGTACTTC CATSRDLEELAKNIQYF
TRBJ1-5 TRBV11-1 . TRBD1 TGTGCCAGCAGCCAGGACAGGCTACAGCCCCAGCATTTT CASSQDRLQPQHF
TRBJ1-1 TRBV5-5 . . TGTGCCAGCAGCCCCGGCGGGCGGACTGAAGCTTTCTTT CASSPGGRTEAFF
TRBJ1-1 TRBV19 . . TGTGCCAGTACGAGGGGATCAGACACTGAAGCTTTCTTT CASTRGSDTEAFF
TRBJ2-7 TRBV5-1 . . TGCGCTTGTTCGAGGGCCCTATCCTACGAGCAGTACTTC CACSRALSYEQYF
TRBJ2-1 TRBV10-3 once TRBD2 TGTGCCATCAGCCCAACCCGAGGGTTAGCGGGGGGGAATGATGAGCAGTTCTTC CAISPTRGLAGGNDEQFF
TRBJ1-2 TRBV4-2 few . TGTGCCAGCAGCCAAGGAGGGATTGGCTACACCTTC CASSQGGIGYTF
TRBJ1-2 TRBV7-9 . . TGTGCCAGCAGCTCCACACGGGTCGGCTACACCTTC CASSSTRVGYTF
TRBJ2-7 TRBV7-2 . . TGTGCCAGCAGCTTTTCCCTAGACAGAGCCTACGAGCAGTACTTC CASSFSLDRAYEQYF
TRBJ2-2 TRBV5-1 few . TGCGCCAGCAGCTTGCCCGGGGCGGGGAACACCGGGGAGCTGTTTTTT CASSLPGAGNTGELFF
TRBJ1-2 TRBV4-2 . TRBD1 TGTGCCAGCAGCCAAGATCATAGGCCAGGGGGTAGGGGTGGCTACACCTTC CASSQDHRPGGRGGYTF
TRBJ1-4 TRBV9 . . TGTGCCAGCAGCGTATCTTCCGGGGAAAATGAAAAACTGTTTTTT CASSVSSGENEKLFF
TRBJ1-1 TRBV19 . TRBD1 TGTGCCAGTAGTCTCTCCGGGACAGGGTACACTGAAGCTTTCTTT CASSLSGTGYTEAFF
TRBJ2-7 TRBV5-4 . TRBD1 TGTGCCAGCAGCCCCTCCGGGACAGACTACGAGCAGTACTTC CASSPSGTDYEQYF